The source of this T cell receptor (beta chain) is a study of Graves' ophthalmopathy and Graves' hyperthyroidism. Findings of the study overall: Using 13 signatures, a model distinguished ophthalmopathy from stable hyperthyroidism, reaching about 89% sensitivity and 81.08% specificity.

Clinicians diagnosed using symptoms, serum thyroxine, TRAb, thyroid ultrasound and orbital computed tomography. Amplification of TCR beta CDR3 regions used RNA transcripts. The first-round RT-PCR employed HTBI primers together with the Qiagen OneStep RT-PCR kit. A multiplex PCR was then performed as the second round. Using its own MiXCR run on the multiplex PCR reads, TCRdb lists one record per CDR3 protein. The sample has about 400,000 distinct CDR3 sequences, approximately 20% seen once. For this clonotype: What it binds is unknown.

The length of the CDR3 is 15 residues. Trimming removed 1 base from V and 4 bases from J, with 14 bases in between. In germline, CDR1 is GTSNPN, CDR2 SVGIG (reference sequence). The TCR originated in a woman under 30 with Graves' ophthalmopathy. The chain links TRBV30 to TRBJ1-5, with D tentatively TRBD1 (5 bases). The source material was peripheral blood. CDR3 sequence (DNA): TGTGCCTGGAGTGGCGACGGGACGAGGAATCAGCCCCAGCATTTT. The encoded protein is CAWSGDGTRNQPQHF.